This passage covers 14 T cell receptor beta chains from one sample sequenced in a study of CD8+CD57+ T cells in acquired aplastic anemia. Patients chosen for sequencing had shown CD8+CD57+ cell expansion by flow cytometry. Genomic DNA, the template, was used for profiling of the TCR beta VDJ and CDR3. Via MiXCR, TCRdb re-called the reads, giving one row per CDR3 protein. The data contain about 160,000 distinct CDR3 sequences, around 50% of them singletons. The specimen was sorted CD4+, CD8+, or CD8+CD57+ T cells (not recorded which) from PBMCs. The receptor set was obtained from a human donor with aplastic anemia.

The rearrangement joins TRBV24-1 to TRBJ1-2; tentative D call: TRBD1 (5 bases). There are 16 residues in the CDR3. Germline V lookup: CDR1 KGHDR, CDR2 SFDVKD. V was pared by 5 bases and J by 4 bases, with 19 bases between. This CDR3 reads CATSVGGDEFGYGYTF. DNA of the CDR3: TGTGCCACCAGTGTAGGAGGGGACGAGTTTGGCTATGGCTACACCTTC.

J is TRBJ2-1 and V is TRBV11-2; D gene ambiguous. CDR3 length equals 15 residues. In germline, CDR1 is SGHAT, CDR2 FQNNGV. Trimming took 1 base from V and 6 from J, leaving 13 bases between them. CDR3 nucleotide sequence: TGTGCCAGCAGCTTAGGCCAGAGCTCCCGCAATGAGCAGTTCTTC. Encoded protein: CASSLGQSSRNEQFF.

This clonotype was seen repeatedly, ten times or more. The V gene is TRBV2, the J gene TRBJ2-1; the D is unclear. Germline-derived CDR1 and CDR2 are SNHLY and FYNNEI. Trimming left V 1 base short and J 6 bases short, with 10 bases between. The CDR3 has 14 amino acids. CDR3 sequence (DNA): TGTGCCAGCAGTGAAGTTCGAGGCGGCAATGAGCAGTTCTTC. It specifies CASSEVRGGNEQFF.

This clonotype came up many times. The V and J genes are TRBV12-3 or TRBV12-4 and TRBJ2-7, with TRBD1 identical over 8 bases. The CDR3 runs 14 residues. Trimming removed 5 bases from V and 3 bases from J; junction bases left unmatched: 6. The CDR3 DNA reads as TGTGCCAGCAGTCCGGGGACAGGATACTACGAGCAGTACTTC. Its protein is CASSPGTGYYEQYF.

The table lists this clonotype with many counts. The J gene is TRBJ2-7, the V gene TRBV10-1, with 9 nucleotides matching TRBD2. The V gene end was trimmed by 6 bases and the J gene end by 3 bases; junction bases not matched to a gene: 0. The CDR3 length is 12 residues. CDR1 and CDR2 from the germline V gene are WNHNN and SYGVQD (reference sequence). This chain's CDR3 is CASRTSGYEQYF. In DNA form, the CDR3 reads TGCGCCAGCAGGACTAGCGGCTACGAGCAGTACTTC.

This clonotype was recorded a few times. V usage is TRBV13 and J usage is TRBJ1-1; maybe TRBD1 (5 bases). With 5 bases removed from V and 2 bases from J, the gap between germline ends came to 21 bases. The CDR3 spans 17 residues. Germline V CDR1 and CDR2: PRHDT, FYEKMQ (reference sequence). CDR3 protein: CASSHRPREVTNTEAFF. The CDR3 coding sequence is TGTGCCAGCAGCCACAGGCCCCGTGAGGTAACTAACACTGAAGCTTTCTTT. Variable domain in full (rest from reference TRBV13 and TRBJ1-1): AAGVIQSPRHLIKEKRETATLKCYPIPRHDTVYWYQQGPGQDPQFLISFYEKMQSDKGSIPDRFSAQQFSDYHSELNMSSLELGDSALYFCASSHRPREVTNTEAFFGQGTRLTVV.

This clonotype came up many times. This CDR3 is CASSLSGTSGSQETQYF. CDR3 DNA sequence: TGTGCCAGCAGCTTAAGTGGGACTAGCGGGAGCCAAGAGACCCAGTACTTC. The V gene is TRBV7-3, the J gene TRBJ2-5; the match to TRBD2 covers 14 bases. J lost 1 base, V lost 1 base, and 2 bases had no gene match. This CDR3 has 17 amino acids. Per the germline V gene, CDR1 is SGHTA and CDR2 is FQGTGA.

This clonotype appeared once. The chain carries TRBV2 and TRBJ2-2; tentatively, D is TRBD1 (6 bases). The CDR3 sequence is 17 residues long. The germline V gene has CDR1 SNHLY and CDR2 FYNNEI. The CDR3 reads CAFSASSAQGIVGELFF. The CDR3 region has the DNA TGTGCTTTTAGCGCCAGCAGCGCACAGGGAATTGTAGGGGAGCTGTTTTTT.

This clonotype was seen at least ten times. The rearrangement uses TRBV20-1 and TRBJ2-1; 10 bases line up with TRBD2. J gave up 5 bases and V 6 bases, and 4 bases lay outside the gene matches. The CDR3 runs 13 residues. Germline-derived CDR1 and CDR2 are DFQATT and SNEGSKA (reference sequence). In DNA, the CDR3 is TGCAGTGCGAGCGGGAGGGCAGACAATGAGCAGTTCTTC. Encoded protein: CSASGRADNEQFF.

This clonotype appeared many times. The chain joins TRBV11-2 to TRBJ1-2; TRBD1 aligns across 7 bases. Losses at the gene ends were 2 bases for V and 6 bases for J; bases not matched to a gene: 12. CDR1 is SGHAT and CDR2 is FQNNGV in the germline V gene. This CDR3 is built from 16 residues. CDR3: CASSLTGFRGYNGYTF. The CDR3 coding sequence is TGTGCCAGCAGCTTAACAGGATTCAGGGGGTACAATGGCTACACCTTC.

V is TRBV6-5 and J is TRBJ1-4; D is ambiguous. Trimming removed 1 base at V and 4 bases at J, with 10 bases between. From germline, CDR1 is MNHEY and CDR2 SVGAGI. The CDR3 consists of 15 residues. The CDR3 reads CASSYYGGRNEKLFF. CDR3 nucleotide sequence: TGTGCCAGCAGTTACTATGGCGGACGTAATGAAAAACTGTTTTTT.

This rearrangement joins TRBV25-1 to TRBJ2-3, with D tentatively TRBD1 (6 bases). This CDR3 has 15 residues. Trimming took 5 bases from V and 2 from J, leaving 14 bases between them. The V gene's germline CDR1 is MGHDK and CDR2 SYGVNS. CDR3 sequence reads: CASSLLGGFTDTQYF. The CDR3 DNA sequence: TGTGCCAGCAGTCTATTAGGGGGATTCACAGATACGCAGTATTTT.

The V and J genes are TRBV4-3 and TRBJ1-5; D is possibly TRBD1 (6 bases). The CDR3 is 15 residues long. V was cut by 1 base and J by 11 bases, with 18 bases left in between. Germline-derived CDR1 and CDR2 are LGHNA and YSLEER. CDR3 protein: CASSQVWGGGESQHF. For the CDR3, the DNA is TGCGCCAGCAGCCAAGTTTGGGGGGGCGGGGAGTCCCAGCATTTT.

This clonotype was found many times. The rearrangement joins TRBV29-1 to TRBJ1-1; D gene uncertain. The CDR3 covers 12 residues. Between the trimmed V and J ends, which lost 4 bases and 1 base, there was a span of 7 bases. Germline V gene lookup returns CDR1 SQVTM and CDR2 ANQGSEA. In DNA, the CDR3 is TGCAGCGTTGCGCACACGAACACTGAAGCTTTCTTT. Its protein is CSVAHTNTEAFF.